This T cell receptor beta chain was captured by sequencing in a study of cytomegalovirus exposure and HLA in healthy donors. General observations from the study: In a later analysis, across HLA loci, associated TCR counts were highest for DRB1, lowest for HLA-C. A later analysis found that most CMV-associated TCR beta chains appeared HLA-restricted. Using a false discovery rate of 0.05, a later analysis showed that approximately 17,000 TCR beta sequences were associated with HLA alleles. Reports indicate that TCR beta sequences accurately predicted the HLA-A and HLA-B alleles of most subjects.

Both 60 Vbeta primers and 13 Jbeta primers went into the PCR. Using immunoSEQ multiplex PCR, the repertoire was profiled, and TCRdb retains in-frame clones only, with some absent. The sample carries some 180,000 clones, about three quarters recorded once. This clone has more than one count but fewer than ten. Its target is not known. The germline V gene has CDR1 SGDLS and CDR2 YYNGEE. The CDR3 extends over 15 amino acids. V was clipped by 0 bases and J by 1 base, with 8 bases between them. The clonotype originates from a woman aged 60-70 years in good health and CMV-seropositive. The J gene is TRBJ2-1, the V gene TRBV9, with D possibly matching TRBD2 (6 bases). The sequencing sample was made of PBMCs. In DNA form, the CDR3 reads TGTGCCAGCAGCGTAGCGACTAGTTCCTACAATGAGCAGTTCTTC. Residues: CASSVATSSYNEQFF.